The 7 T cell receptor beta chains below were found in one sample sequenced in a study of identifying expanded T cells in peripheral blood. Sequencing used immunoSEQ multiplex PCR; TCRdb keeps in-frame clones, though not all of them. This sample has tens of thousands of clones, with nearly 90% found just once. Sequenced material: blood. These receptors were collected from a person aged 18 to 75 in good health.

This chain connects TRBV7-9 to TRBJ2-5; 9 nucleotides line up with TRBD2. Germline assignment: CDR1 SEHNR and CDR2 FQNEAQ (reference sequence). CDR3 length: 14 amino acids. Germline trimming cut 8 bases from V and 4 bases from J; bases unmatched to any gene: 8. Here the CDR3 reads CASGGGRAGETQYF. Here the CDR3 DNA reads TGTGCCAGCGGTGGCGGGAGGGCCGGAGAGACCCAGTACTTC.

This chain links TRBV29-1 with TRBJ2-3, with D maybe TRBD2 (5 bases). Deletions cut 6 bases from V and 2 bases from J, with 21 bases between. The CDR3 spans 16 residues. Germline-derived CDR1 and CDR2 are SQVTM and ANQGSEA. The CDR3 DNA sequence: TGCAGCGTCCAATCCCTAGCAAATCTCAACACAGATACGCAGTATTTT. This encodes CSVQSLANLNTDTQYF.

A few counts support this clone. This sequence joins TRBV19 and TRBJ2-7; 12 nucleotides agree with TRBD2. The CDR3 runs to 14 residues. The junction had 5 bases not matched to a gene; V was cut back by 1 base and J by 10 bases. The germline CDR1 and CDR2 sequences are LNHDA and SQIVND (reference sequence). CDR3 in DNA: TGTGCCAGTAGTATAGGGACTAGCGGGAAGCTCCAGTACTTC. Protein product: CASSIGTSGKLQYF.

This clone has more than one count but fewer than ten. V usage is TRBV9 and J usage is TRBJ1-6, with 7 bases lining up with TRBD1. CDR3 size: 16 residues. Germline V gene data show CDR1 as SGDLS and CDR2 as YYNGEE. Trimming cost V 1 base and J 9 bases; bases outside gene matches: 10. In DNA form, the CDR3 reads TGTGCCAGCAGCGTACATCGCCGACAGGGAGGTTCACCCCTCCACTTT. Encoded protein: CASSVHRRQGGSPLHF.

The chain combines TRBV6-6 with TRBJ1-5, with 7 bases aligning to TRBD1. Trimming removed 6 bases from V and 7 bases from J; junction bases left unmatched: 3. Germline CDR1 MNHNY, CDR2 SVGAGI (reference sequence). The length of the CDR3 is 12 residues. CDR3 amino acids: CASRTGSQPQHF. CDR3 bases: TGTGCCAGCAGGACAGGGAGCCAGCCCCAGCATTTT.

The chain employs TRBV5-1 and TRBJ1-6; D might be TRBD1 (5 bases). This CDR3 is built from 16 residues. Germline CDR1 and CDR2: SGHRS and YFSETQ. V lost 4 bases and J lost 7, with 18 bases in between. The DNA for the CDR3 is TGCGCCAGCAGCCCGGACGCGGGGGGTGGGAATTCACCCCTCCACTTT. Residues: CASSPDAGGGNSPLHF.

The chain couples TRBV5-1 to TRBJ2-1; TRBD2 aligns across 14 bases. The CDR3 has 16 amino acids. Germline V CDR1 and CDR2: SGHRS, YFSETQ. The V segment lost 3 bases and the J segment 8 bases; nucleotides outside the gene matches: 7. The CDR3 nucleotides read TGCGCCAGCAGCTCGGGACTAGCGGGAGTATCGGATGAGCAGTTCTTC. It specifies CASSSGLAGVSDEQFF.